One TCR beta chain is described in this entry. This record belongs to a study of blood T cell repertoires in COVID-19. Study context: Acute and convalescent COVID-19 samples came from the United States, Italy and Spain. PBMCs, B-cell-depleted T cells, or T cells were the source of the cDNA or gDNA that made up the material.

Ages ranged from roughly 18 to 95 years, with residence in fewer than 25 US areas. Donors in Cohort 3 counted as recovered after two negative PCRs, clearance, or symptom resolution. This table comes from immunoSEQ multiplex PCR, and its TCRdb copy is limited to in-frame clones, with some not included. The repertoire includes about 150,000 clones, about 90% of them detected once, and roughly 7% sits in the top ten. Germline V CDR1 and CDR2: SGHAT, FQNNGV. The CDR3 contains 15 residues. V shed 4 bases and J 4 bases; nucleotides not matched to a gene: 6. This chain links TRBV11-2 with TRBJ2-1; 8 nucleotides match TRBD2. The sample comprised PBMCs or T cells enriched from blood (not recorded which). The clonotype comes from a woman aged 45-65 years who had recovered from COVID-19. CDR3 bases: TGTGCCAGCAGCTCCGGACTAGCCCTATACAATGAGCAGTTCTTC. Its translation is CASSSGLALYNEQFF.